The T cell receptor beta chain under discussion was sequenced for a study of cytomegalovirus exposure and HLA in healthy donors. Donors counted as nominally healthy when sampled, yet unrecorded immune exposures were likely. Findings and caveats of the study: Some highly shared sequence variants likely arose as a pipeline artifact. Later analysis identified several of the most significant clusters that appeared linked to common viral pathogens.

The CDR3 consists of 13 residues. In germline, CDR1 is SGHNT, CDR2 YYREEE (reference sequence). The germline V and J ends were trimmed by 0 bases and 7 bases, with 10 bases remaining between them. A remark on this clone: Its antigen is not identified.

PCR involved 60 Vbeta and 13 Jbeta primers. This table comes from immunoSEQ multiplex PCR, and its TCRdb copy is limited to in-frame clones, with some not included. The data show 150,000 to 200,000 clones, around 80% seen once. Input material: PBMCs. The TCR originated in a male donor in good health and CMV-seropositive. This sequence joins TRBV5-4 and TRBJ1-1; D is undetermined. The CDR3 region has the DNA TGTGCCAGCAGCTTGGATCGGGGAGATGAAGCTTTCTTT. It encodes CASSLDRGDEAFF.